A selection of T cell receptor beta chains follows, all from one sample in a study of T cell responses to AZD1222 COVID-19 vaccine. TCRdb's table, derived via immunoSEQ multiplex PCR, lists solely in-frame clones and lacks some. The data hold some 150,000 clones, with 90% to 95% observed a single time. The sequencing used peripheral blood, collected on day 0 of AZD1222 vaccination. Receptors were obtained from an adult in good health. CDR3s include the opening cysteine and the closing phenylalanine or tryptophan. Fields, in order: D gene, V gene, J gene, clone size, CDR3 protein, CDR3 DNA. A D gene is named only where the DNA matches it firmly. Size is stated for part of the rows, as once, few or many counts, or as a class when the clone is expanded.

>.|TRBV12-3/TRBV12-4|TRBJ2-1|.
CASSVLGTHEQFF
TGTGCCAGCAGTGTTCTGGGAACGCATGAGCAGTTCTTC
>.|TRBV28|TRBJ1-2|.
CASSSSLSGGVGYGYTF
TGTGCCAGCAGTTCCTCGCTTAGCGGGGGCGTCGGCTATGGCTACACCTTC
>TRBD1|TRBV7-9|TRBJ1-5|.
CASSLEGGGQPQHF
TGTGCCAGCAGCTTGGAAGGGGGCGGACAGCCCCAGCATTTT
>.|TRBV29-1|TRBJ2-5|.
CSVEGTRDGWSKTQYF
TGCAGCGTTGAAGGAACTAGGGATGGGTGGAGTAAGACCCAGTACTTC
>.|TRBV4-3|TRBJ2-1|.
CASSQDNSNNEQFF
TGCGCCAGCAGCCAAGATAACAGTAACAATGAGCAGTTCTTC
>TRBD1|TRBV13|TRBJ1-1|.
CASSLDRGRRAFF
TGTGCCAGCAGCCTAGACAGGGGGCGCAGGGCTTTCTTT
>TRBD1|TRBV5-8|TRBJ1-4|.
CASTRDRHEKLFF
TGTGCCAGCACCCGGGACAGGCATGAAAAACTGTTTTTT
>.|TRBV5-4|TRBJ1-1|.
CASSLVSVPSTEAFF
TGTGCCAGCAGCTTGGTATCGGTTCCTAGCACTGAAGCTTTCTTT
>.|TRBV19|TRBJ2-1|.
CASSIDLGVVQFF
TGTGCCAGTAGTATAGATCTGGGAGTAGTGCAGTTCTTC
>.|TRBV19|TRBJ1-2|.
CASSIRGSGARDYGYTF
TGTGCCAGTAGTATAAGGGGGAGCGGGGCGCGAGACTATGGCTACACCTTC
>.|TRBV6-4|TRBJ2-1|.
CASSVETSSYNEQFF
TGTGCCAGCAGTGTAGAGACTAGCTCCTACAATGAGCAGTTCTTC
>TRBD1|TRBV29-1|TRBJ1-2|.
CSVVDRGHYGYTF
TGCAGCGTCGTGGACAGGGGGCACTATGGCTACACCTTC
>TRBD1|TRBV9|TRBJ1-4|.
CASSALGQLGEKLFF
TGTGCCAGCAGCGCATTGGGACAGCTTGGCGAAAAACTGTTTTTT
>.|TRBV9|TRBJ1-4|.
CASSPTSDRVGKKLFF
TGTGCCAGCAGCCCAACTTCGGACCGCGTAGGGAAAAAACTGTTTTTT
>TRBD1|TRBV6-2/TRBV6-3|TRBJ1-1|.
CASSWEPGQGNTEAFF
TGTGCCAGCAGTTGGGAACCGGGACAGGGGAACACTGAAGCTTTCTTT
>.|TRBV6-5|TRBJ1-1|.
CAIRRGRDTEAFF
TGTGCCATCCGACGGGGAAGGGACACTGAAGCTTTCTTT
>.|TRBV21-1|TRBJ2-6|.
CSGTGGCKGNSGANVLTF
TGTTCTGGGACAGGGGGATGTAAGGGTAACTCTGGGGCCAACGTCCTGACTTTC
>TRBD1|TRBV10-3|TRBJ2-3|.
CAISTGTGGRTQYF
TGTGCCATCAGTACCGGGACAGGGGGCCGTACGCAGTATTTT
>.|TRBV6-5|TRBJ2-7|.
CASGRRYEQYF
TGTGCCAGCGGCAGGCGGTACGAGCAGTACTTC
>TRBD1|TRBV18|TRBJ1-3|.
CASSRDRPEDGGNTIYF
TGTGCCAGCTCACGGGACAGACCCGAGGACGGTGGAAACACCATATATTTT
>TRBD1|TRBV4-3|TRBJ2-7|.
CASSLRTGPGYEQYF
TGCGCCAGCAGCCTCCGGACAGGGCCTGGGTACGAGCAGTACTTC
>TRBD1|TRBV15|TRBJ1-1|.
CATREDREGTEAFF
TGTGCCACCAGGGAGGACAGGGAGGGAACTGAAGCTTTCTTT
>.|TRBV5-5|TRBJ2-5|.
CASSFDYGDETQYF
TGTGCCAGCAGCTTTGACTATGGCGACGAGACCCAGTACTTC
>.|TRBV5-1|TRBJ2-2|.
CASSIGSGANTGELFF
TGCGCCAGCAGCATCGGGAGTGGGGCGAACACCGGGGAGCTGTTTTTT
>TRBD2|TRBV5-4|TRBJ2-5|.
CASSRTSGTQETQYF
TGTGCCAGCAGCCGGACTAGCGGGACCCAAGAGACCCAGTACTTC
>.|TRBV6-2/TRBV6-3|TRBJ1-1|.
CASSRNRAPQNTEAFF
TGTGCCAGCAGCCGAAACCGGGCCCCTCAGAACACTGAAGCTTTCTTT
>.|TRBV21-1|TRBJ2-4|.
CASSKVRAGGSLAKNIQYF
TGTGCCAGCAGCAAAGTGAGAGCGGGGGGGTCCCTAGCCAAAAACATTCAGTACTTC
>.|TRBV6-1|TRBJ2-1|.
CASSERGYNEQFF
TGTGCCAGCAGTGAAAGGGGGTACAATGAGCAGTTCTTC
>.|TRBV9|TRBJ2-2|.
CASSGPRQHQANTGELFF
TGTGCCAGCAGCGGCCCGAGGCAGCACCAGGCGAACACCGGGGAGCTGTTTTTT
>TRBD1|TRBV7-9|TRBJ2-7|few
CASSHRGSYEQYF
TGTGCCAGCAGCCACAGGGGGTCCTACGAGCAGTACTTC
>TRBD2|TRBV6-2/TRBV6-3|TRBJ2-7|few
CASSQKGLAAHEQYF
TGTGCCAGCAGCCAAAAGGGACTAGCGGCTCACGAGCAGTACTTC
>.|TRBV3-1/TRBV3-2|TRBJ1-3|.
CASSQDVSSGDTIYF
TGTGCCAGCAGCCAAGACGTAAGCTCTGGAGACACCATATATTTT
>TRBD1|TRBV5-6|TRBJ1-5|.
CASSLGTGFRQVGNQPQHF
TGTGCCAGCAGCTTGGGGACAGGCTTCCGTCAAGTTGGCAATCAGCCCCAGCATTTT
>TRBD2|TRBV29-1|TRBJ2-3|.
CSVEMAGDFADTQYF
TGCAGCGTTGAAATGGCGGGAGACTTCGCGGATACGCAGTATTTT
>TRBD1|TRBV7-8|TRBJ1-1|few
CASSPGQVLNTEAFF
TGTGCCAGCAGCCCTGGACAGGTGTTGAACACTGAAGCTTTCTTT
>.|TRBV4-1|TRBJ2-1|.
CASSPTGGSIHNEQFF
TGCGCCAGCAGCCCGACAGGCGGCAGCATCCACAATGAGCAGTTCTTC
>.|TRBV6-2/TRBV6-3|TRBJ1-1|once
CASSYSVYNTEAFF
TGTGCCAGCAGTTACTCGGTATATAACACTGAAGCTTTCTTT
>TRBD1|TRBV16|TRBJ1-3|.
CASSRTGGQSGNTIYF
TGTGCCAGCAGCCGAACAGGGGGCCAATCTGGAAACACCATATATTTT
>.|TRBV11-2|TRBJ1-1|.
CASSLGGGAGEIEAFF
TGTGCCAGCAGCTTAGGAGGTGGGGCCGGGGAGATTGAAGCTTTCTTT
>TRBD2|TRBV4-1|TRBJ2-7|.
CASSQVDSGGYEQYF
TGCGCCAGCAGCCAAGTGGACTCGGGAGGTTACGAGCAGTACTTC
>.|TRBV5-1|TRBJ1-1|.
CASSLDSGGDGTEAFF
TGCGCCAGCAGCTTGGATTCCGGGGGCGACGGCACTGAAGCTTTCTTT
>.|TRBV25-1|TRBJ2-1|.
CASSESADRFYNEQFF
TGTGCCAGCAGTGAATCCGCGGACAGATTTTACAATGAGCAGTTCTTC
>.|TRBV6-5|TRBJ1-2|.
CASREGTGYTF
TGTGCCAGCAGAGAGGGGACTGGCTACACCTTC
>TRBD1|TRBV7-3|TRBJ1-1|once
CASTGTGGFTEAFF
TGTGCCAGCACCGGGACAGGGGGCTTTACTGAAGCTTTCTTT
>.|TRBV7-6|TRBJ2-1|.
CASSLTGTTANEQFF
TGTGCCAGCAGCTTAACCGGGACCACAGCTAATGAGCAGTTCTTC
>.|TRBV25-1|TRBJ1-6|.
CASSILGSGHSPLHF
TGTGCCAGCAGTATCTTAGGCAGCGGACATTCACCCCTCCACTTT
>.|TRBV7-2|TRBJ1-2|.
CASSYRGAIQWGYTF
TGTGCCAGCAGCTATCGTGGGGCCATTCAATGGGGCTACACCTTC
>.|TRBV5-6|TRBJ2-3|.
CASSFGGWTLGTDTQYF
TGTGCCAGCAGCTTTGGGGGCTGGACGTTGGGCACAGATACGCAGTATTTT
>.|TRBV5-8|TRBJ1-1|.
CASRKGTAGAEAFF
TGTGCCAGCAGAAAGGGGACTGCCGGCGCTGAAGCTTTCTTT
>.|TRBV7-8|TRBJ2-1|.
CASSLSSDARSYNEQFF
TGTGCCAGCAGCCTCTCCTCCGACGCCCGCTCCTACAATGAGCAGTTCTTC
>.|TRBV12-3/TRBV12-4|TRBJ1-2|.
CASSFQGLGYTF
TGTGCCAGCAGTTTTCAGGGGCTTGGCTACACCTTC
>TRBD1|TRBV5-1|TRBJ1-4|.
CASNFGPGGEKLFF
TGCGCCAGCAATTTTGGACCAGGGGGTGAAAAACTGTTTTTT
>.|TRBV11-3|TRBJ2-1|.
CASSFSGDSYNEQFF
TGTGCCAGCAGCTTTTCAGGGGACTCCTACAATGAGCAGTTCTTC
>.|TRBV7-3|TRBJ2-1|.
CASSRSTGKVQFF
TGTGCCAGCAGCCGCTCGACTGGGAAAGTGCAGTTCTTC
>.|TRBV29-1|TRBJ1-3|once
CSVEAASGNTIYF
TGCAGCGTTGAGGCTGCCTCTGGAAACACCATATATTTT
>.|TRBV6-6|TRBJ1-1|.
CASSLQVSSNTEAFF
TGTGCCAGCAGCCTACAGGTCTCATCGAACACTGAAGCTTTCTTT
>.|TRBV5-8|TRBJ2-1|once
CASSLGTAPSYNEQFF
TGTGCCAGCAGCTTGGGGACCGCGCCCTCCTACAATGAGCAGTTCTTC
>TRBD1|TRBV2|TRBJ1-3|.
CASLRGQDFSGNTIYF
TGTGCCAGCCTGAGGGGGCAGGACTTCTCTGGAAACACCATATATTTT